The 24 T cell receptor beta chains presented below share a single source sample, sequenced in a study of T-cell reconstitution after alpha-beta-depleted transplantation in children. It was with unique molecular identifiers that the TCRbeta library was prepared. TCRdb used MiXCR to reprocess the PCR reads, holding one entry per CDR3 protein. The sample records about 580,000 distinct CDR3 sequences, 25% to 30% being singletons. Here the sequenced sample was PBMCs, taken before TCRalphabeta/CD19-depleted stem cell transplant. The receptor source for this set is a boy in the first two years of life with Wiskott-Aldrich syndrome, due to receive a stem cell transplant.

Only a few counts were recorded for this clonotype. The chain's CDR3 is CSARDRRTAKNIQYF. The CDR3 coding sequence is TGCAGTGCTAGAGATCGTAGGACAGCCAAAAACATTCAGTACTTC. The chain links TRBV20-1 to TRBJ2-4; D not certain. The CDR3 runs 15 residues. The ends were cut back, 0 bases at V and 0 bases at J, with 9 bases in the middle. The germline CDR1 and CDR2 sequences are DFQATT and SNEGSKA (reference sequence).

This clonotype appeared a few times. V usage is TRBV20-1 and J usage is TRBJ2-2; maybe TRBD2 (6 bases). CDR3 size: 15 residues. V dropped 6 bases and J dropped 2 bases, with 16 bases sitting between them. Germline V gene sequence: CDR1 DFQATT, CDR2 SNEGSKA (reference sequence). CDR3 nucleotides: TGCAGTGCGACAAAGGGAGGTACAAACACCGGGGAGCTGTTTTTT. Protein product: CSATKGGTNTGELFF.

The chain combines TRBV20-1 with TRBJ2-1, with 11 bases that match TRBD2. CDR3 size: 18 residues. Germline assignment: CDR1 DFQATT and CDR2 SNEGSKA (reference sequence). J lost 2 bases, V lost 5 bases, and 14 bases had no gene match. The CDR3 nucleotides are TGCAGTGCTTCAACTAGCGGGAGTTCGTCGTGGGCCTACAATGAGCAGTTCTTC. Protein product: CSASTSGSSSWAYNEQFF.

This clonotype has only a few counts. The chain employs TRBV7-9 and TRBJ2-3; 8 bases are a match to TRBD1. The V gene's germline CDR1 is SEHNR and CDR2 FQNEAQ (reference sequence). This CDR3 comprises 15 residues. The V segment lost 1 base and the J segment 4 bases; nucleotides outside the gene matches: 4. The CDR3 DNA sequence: TGTGCCAGCAGCTTAGACAGGGGGAGCTCAGATACGCAGTATTTT. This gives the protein CASSLDRGSSDTQYF.

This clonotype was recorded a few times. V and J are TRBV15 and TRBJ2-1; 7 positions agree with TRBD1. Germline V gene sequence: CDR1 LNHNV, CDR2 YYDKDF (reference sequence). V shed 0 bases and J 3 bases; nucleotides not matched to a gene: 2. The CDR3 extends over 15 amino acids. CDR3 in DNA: TGTGCCACCAGCAGAGAACGGGACAGCTACAATGAGCAGTTCTTC. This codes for CATSRERDSYNEQFF.

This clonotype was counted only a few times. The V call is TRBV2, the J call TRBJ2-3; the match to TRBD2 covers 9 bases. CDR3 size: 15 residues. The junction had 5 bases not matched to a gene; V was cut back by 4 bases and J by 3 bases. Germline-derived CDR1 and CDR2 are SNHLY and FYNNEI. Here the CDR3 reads CASSVGSGSTDTQYF. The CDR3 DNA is TGTGCCAGCAGTGTAGGTAGCGGGAGTACAGATACGCAGTATTTT.

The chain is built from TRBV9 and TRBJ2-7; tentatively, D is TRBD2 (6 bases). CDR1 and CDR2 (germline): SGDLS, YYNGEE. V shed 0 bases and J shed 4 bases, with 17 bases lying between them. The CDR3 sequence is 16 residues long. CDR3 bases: TGTGCCAGCAGCGTAGCCTCGGGGGTAGGTCCTTACGAGCAGTACTTC. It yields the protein CASSVASGVGPYEQYF.

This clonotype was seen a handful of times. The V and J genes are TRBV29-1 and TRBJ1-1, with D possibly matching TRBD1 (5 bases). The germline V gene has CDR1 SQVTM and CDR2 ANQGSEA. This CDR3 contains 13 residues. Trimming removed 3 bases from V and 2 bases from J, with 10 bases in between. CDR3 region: CSVDSGSNTEAFF. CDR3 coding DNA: TGCAGCGTTGACTCAGGGTCCAACACTGAAGCTTTCTTT.

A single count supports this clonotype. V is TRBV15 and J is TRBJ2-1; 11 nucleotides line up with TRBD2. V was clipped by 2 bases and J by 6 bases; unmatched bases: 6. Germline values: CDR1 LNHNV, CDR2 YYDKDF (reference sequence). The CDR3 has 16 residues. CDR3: CATSRRLAGLGNEQFF. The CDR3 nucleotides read TGTGCCACCAGCAGAAGACTAGCGGGACTCGGCAATGAGCAGTTCTTC.

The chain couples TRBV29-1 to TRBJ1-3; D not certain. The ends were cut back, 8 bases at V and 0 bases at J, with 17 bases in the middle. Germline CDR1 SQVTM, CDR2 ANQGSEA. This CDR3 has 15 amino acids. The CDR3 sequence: CSIADTASSGNTIYF. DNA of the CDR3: TGCAGCATTGCTGATACAGCTAGCTCTGGAAACACCATATATTTT.

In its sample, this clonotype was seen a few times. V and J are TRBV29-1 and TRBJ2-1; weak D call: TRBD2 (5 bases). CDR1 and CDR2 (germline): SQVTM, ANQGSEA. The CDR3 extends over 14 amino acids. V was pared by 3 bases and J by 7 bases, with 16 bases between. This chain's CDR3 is CSVERAYDLNEQFF. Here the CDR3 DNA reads TGCAGCGTTGAGAGGGCTTATGACCTTAATGAGCAGTTCTTC.

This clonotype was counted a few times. The CDR3 loop reads CSGVRGETQYF. The CDR3 DNA reads as TGCAGCGGGGTTAGAGGGGAGACCCAGTACTTC. The J gene is TRBJ2-5, the V gene TRBV29-1; tentative D call: TRBD2 (5 bases). Germline-derived CDR1 and CDR2 are SQVTM and ANQGSEA. V lost 7 bases, J lost 5 bases, and 11 bases lay in between. The length of the CDR3 is 11 residues.

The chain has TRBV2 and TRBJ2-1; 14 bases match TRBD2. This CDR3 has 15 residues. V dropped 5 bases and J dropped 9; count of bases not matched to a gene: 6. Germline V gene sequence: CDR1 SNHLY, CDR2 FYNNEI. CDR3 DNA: TGTGCCAGCAGTCGACTAGCGGGAGGGCCGGGTGAGCAGTTCTTC. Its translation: CASSRLAGGPGEQFF.

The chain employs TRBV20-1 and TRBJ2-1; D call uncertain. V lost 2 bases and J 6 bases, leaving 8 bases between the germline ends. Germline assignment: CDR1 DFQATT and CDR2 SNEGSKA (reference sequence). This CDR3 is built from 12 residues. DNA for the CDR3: TGCAGTGCTAGAAGGAAGAGCAATGAGCAGTTCTTC. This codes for CSARRKSNEQFF.

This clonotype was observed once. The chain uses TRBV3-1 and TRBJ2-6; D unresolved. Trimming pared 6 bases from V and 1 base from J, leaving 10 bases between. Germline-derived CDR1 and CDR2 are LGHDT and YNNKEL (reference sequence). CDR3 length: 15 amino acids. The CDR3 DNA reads TGTGCCAGCAGGCCCCAGAATTCTGGGGCCAACGTCCTGACTTTC. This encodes CASRPQNSGANVLTF. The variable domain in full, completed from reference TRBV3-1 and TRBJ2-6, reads DTAVSQTPKYLVTQMGNDKSIKCEQNLGHDTMYWYKQDSKKFLKIMFSYNNKELIINETVPNRFSPKSPDKAHLNLHINSLELGDSAVYFCASRPQNSGANVLTFGAGSRLTVL.

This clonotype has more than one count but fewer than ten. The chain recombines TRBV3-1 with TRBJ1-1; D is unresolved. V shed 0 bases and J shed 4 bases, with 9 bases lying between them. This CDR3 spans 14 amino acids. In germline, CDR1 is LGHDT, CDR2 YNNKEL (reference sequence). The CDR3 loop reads CASSQEGRATEAFF. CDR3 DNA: TGTGCCAGCAGCCAAGAAGGCCGAGCCACTGAAGCTTTCTTT.

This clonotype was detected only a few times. CDR3: CASSFPSAGTQYF. In nucleotides, the CDR3 is TGTGCCAGCAGCTTCCCCTCGGCGGGTACGCAGTATTTT. The V gene is TRBV7-9, the J gene TRBJ2-3; D might be TRBD2 (5 bases). This CDR3 is built from 13 residues. In germline, CDR1 is SEHNR, CDR2 FQNEAQ (reference sequence). Trimming left V 3 bases short and J 8 bases short, with 12 bases between.

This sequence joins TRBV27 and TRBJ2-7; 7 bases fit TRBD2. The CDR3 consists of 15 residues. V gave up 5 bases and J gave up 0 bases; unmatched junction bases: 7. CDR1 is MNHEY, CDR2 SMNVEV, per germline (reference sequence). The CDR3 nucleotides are TGTGCCAGCAGTCAGGGACTAAGCAGCTCCTACGAGCAGTACTTC. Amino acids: CASSQGLSSSYEQYF.

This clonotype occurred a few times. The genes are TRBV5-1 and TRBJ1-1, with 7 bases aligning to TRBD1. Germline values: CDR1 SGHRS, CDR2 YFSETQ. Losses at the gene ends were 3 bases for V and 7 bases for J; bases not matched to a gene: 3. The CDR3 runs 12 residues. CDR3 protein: CASSSQGIEAFF. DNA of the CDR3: TGCGCCAGCAGCTCACAGGGGATTGAAGCTTTCTTT.

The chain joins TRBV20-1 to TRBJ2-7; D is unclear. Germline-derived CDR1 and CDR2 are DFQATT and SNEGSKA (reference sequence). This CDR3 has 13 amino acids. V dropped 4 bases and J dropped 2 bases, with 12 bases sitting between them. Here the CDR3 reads CSATRVGTYEQYF. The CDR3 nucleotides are TGCAGTGCTACTCGGGTGGGAACCTACGAGCAGTACTTC.

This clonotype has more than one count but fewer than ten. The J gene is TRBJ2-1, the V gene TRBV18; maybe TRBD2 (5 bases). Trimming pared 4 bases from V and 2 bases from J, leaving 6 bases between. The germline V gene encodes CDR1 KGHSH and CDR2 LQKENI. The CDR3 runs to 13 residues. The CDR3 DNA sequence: TGTGCCAGCTCACGACTACCCTACAATGAGCAGTTCTTC. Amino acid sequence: CASSRLPYNEQFF. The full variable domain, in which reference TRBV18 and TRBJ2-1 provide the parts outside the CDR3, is NAGVMQNPRHLVRRRGQEARLRCSPMKGHSHVYWYRQLPEEGLKFMVYLQKENIIDESGMPKERFSAEFPKEGPSILRIQQVVRGDSAAYFCASSRLPYNEQFFGPGTRLTVL.

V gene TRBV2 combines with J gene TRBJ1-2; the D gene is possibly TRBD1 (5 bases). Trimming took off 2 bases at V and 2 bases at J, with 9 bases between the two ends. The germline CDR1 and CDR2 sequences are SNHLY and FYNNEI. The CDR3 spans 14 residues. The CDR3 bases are TGTGCCAGCAGTGAAAGGGGCCAGAACTATGGCTACACCTTC. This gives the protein CASSERGQNYGYTF. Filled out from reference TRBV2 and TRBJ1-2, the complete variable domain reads EPEVTQTPSHQVTQMGQEVILRCVPISNHLYFYWYRQILGQKVEFLVSFYNNEISEKSEIFDDQFSVERPDGSNFTLKIRSTKLEDSAMYFCASSERGQNYGYTFGSGTRLTVV.

The CDR3 sequence: CASSLVGNGLAGETQYF. The CDR3, as DNA: TGCGCCAGCAGCTTGGTAGGAAACGGACTAGCGGGAGAGACCCAGTACTTC. J is TRBJ2-5 and V is TRBV5-1; 11 nucleotides align to TRBD2. The V and J ends lost 0 bases and 4 bases, in that order; junction bases with no gene match: 8. CDR3 length: 17 residues. Germline CDR1 and CDR2: SGHRS and YFSETQ.

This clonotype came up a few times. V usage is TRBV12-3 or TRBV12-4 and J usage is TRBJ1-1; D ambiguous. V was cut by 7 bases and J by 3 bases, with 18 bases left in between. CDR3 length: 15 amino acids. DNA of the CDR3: TGTGCCAGCACCTACCCGGGGAGGGTTTACACTGAAGCTTTCTTT. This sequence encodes CASTYPGRVYTEAFF.